This passage covers 23 T cell receptor beta chains from one sample sequenced in a study of identical twins (dated by TCRdb to about 2016). Libraries were built with 5' RACE. Sequencing relied on an Illumina HiSeq 2000. The raw public data were reprocessed by TCRdb itself: fastp quality trimming at Q25, MiXCR clonotype calling, in-frame beta chains only. Rows are unified per CDR3 protein, each entry keeping the most common DNA and genes. For this sample the table gives around 690,000 distinct CDR3 sequences, of which roughly 20% were detected only once. Of the sample, 4% to 4.5% is held by the ten largest clones. The same data also went into a second study, on T cells expressing NK-cell markers.

Sequencing was performed on PBMCs. These receptors were obtained from a woman between 18 and 29 years old in good health.

This chain links TRBV5-1 with TRBJ2-1; D perhaps matches TRBD1 (6 bases). The CDR3 loop spans 13 amino acids. Trimming shortened V by 4 bases and J by 8 bases, and 13 bases separated the two germline ends. Germline CDR1 SGHRS, CDR2 YFSETQ. CDR3 in DNA: TGCGCCAGCAGCCCGGACAGAGGGGATGAGCAGTTCTTC. It is translated as CASSPDRGDEQFF.

The CDR3 reads CASRIPFTDTQYF. The CDR3 bases are TGCGCCAGCAGGATTCCCTTCACAGATACGCAGTATTTT. The rearrangement joins TRBV5-1 to TRBJ2-3; no reliable D call. The germline gives CDR1 SGHRS, CDR2 YFSETQ. Trimming pared 5 bases from V and 2 bases from J, leaving 9 bases between. The CDR3 spans 13 residues. The full variable domain, completed using reference TRBV5-1 and TRBJ2-3, is KAGVTQTPRYLIKTRGQQVTLSCSPISGHRSVSWYQQTPGQGLQFLFEYFSETQRNKGNFPGRFSGRQFSNSRSEMNVSTLELGDSALYLCASRIPFTDTQYFGPGTRLTVL.

V usage is TRBV20-1 and J usage is TRBJ2-3; D gene uncertain. V lost 3 bases, J lost 2 bases, and 9 bases lay in between. CDR3 length: 13 residues. The germline gives CDR1 DFQATT, CDR2 SNEGSKA (reference sequence). CDR3 in amino acids: CSARNINTDTQYF. Written as DNA, the CDR3 is TGCAGTGCTAGGAACATAAACACAGATACGCAGTATTTT.

The chain is built from TRBV4-1 and TRBJ2-1, with 12 nucleotides matching TRBD2. Trimming took 8 bases from V and 5 from J; bases not matched to a gene: 7. Germline V CDR1 and CDR2: MGHRA, YSYEKL. The CDR3 sequence is 15 residues long. CDR3 DNA: TGCGCCAGCGCCAGACTAGCGGGAGTCCACAATGAGCAGTTCTTC. This sequence encodes CASARLAGVHNEQFF.

There are a few counts of this clonotype. CDR3 coding DNA: TGTGCCATCAGTGATGAGGGGGCTATTAATGAGCAGTTCTTC. This codes for CAISDEGAINEQFF. The chain uses TRBV10-3 and TRBJ2-1; 7 bases are shared with TRBD1. Germline CDR1 is ENHRY and CDR2 is SYGVKD. Trimming removed 3 bases from V and 7 bases from J; junction bases left unmatched: 6. CDR3 length: 14 amino acids.

This chain connects TRBV5-5 to TRBJ2-1, with D unresolved. Germline lookup yields CDR1 SGHKS and CDR2 YYEKEE (reference sequence). The CDR3 is made up of 10 amino acids. The germline V and J ends were trimmed by 7 bases and 7 bases, with 6 bases remaining between them. The CDR3 DNA sequence: TGTGCCAGCGTCGCGAATGAGCAGTTCTTC. It specifies CASVANEQFF. Together with reference TRBV5-5 and TRBJ2-1, the CDR3 gives the full variable domain: DAGVTQSPTHLIKTRGQQVTLRCSPISGHKSVSWYQQVLGQGPQFIFQYYEKEERGRGNFPDRFSARQFPNYSSELNVNALLLGDSALYLCASVANEQFFGPGTRLTVL.

This clonotype was counted only a few times. V is TRBV5-1 and J is TRBJ2-1, with D unclear. Germline assignment: CDR1 SGHRS and CDR2 YFSETQ. The CDR3 contains 15 residues. Trimming cost V 0 bases and J 3 bases, with 10 bases left between them. The CDR3 nucleotides are TGCGCCAGCAGCTTGGGCAGCAGCAACTACAATGAGCAGTTCTTC. The encoded protein is CASSLGSSNYNEQFF.

This clonotype was counted between two and nine times. This chain joins TRBV12-3 or TRBV12-4 and TRBJ2-2; a possible D gene is TRBD1 (6 bases). CDR3 length: 15 residues. Between the trimmed V and J ends, which lost 7 bases and 6 bases, there was a span of 18 bases. CDR3 DNA sequence: TGTGCCAGCACCATGGGACATGAAGGATCCGGGGAGCTGTTTTTT. Amino acid sequence: CASTMGHEGSGELFF.

The rearrangement joins TRBV27 to TRBJ2-7; TRBD1 matches 7 bases. In germline, CDR1 is MNHEY, CDR2 SMNVEV (reference sequence). After removal of 3 bases from V and 4 bases from J, the junction contained 6 bases not matched to a gene. The CDR3 length is 14 residues. The CDR3 loop is CASSLLGQSYEQYF. The CDR3 DNA reads as TGTGCCAGCAGTTTGTTGGGACAGTCTTACGAGCAGTACTTC.

The chain combines TRBV12-3 or TRBV12-4 with TRBJ2-5; D is unclear. This CDR3 is 12 amino acids long. Trimming stripped 3 bases from V and 10 bases from J, with 12 bases between. For the CDR3, the DNA is TGTGCCAGCAGTTTGGCTGGGAAGGTCCAGTACTTC. Residues: CASSLAGKVQYF.

This clonotype turned up a few times. V gene TRBV12-3 or TRBV12-4 combines with J gene TRBJ1-4; D remains unclear. Trimming removed 6 bases at V and 8 bases at J, with 13 bases between. There are 13 residues in the CDR3. The CDR3 is CASRPFEEEKLFF. As DNA, the CDR3 is TGTGCCAGCAGGCCCTTCGAGGAGGAAAAACTGTTTTTT.

The chain recombines TRBV15 with TRBJ2-2, with D possibly TRBD2 on 5 matching bases. Germline-derived CDR1 and CDR2 are LNHNV and YYDKDF (reference sequence). The CDR3 totals 14 residues. V dropped 5 bases and J dropped 1 base, with 8 bases sitting between them. CDR3 nucleotides: TGTGCCACCAGCGGCGGAGGGAACACCGGGGAGCTGTTTTTT. Translating gives CATSGGGNTGELFF.

The genes are TRBV20-1 and TRBJ1-3; D gene uncertain. Germline CDR1 DFQATT, CDR2 SNEGSKA (reference sequence). Between the trimmed V and J ends, which lost 3 bases and 1 base, there was a span of 7 bases. This CDR3 has 13 amino acids. The CDR3 reads CSAREGSGNTIYF. In DNA, the CDR3 is TGCAGTGCTAGGGAAGGGTCTGGAAACACCATATATTTT.

This clonotype was detected a few times. This chain joins TRBV5-6 and TRBJ2-1, with a tentative D call TRBD1 (6 bases). CDR1 is SGHDT and CDR2 is YYEEEE in the germline V gene. Trimming removed 8 bases at V and 10 bases at J, with 10 bases between. The length of the CDR3 is 10 residues. As DNA, the CDR3 is TGTGCCAGGTCGGGACAAGAGCAGTTCTTC. It codes for CARSGQEQFF.

A few counts support this clonotype. V is TRBV18 and J is TRBJ2-6; possible D gene TRBD2, 7 bases. CDR3 length: 17 amino acids. Trimming took 0 bases from V and 0 from J, leaving 9 bases between them. The germline V gene has CDR1 KGHSH and CDR2 LQKENI. CDR3 bases: TGTGCCAGCTCACCACCGGGAGGGGGCTCTGGGGCCAACGTCCTGACTTTC. Its translation: CASSPPGGGSGANVLTF.

This clonotype was seen only once. The V call is TRBV13, the J call TRBJ2-4; TRBD2 agrees at 14 bases. Unmatched junction bases numbered 10, after V lost 3 bases and J lost 0 bases. The length of the CDR3 is 20 residues. The V gene's germline CDR1 is PRHDT and CDR2 FYEKMQ (reference sequence). The DNA of the CDR3 is TGTGCCAGCAGCTTTCCCACGACTAGCGGGGGGGCCTTAGCCAAAAACATTCAGTACTTC. As protein: CASSFPTTSGGALAKNIQYF.

The J gene is TRBJ2-3, the V gene TRBV6-1; 8 bases fit TRBD1. Losses at the gene ends were 8 bases for V and 2 bases for J; bases not matched to a gene: 6. The CDR3 length is 14 residues. Germline V gene data show CDR1 as MNHNS and CDR2 as SASEGT. DNA of the CDR3: TGTGCCAGCTTTGGACAGGGACTCACAGATACGCAGTATTTT. Translation gives CASFGQGLTDTQYF.

This chain joins TRBV7-6 and TRBJ2-3; 8 nucleotides align to TRBD2. This CDR3 has 15 residues. V lost 5 bases to trimming and J lost 3 bases; unmatched junction nucleotides: 7. Germline CDR1 is SGHVS and CDR2 is FNYEAQ. CDR3 sequence: CASSPTGTSTDTQYF. CDR3 bases: TGTGCCAGCAGCCCCACCGGGACTAGTACAGATACGCAGTATTTT.

CDR3: CASSVGNSGQETQYF. Here the CDR3 DNA reads TGTGCCAGCAGCGTAGGAAATAGCGGGCAAGAGACCCAGTACTTC. This rearrangement joins TRBV9 to TRBJ2-5; TRBD2 matches at 7 bases. V was pared by 0 bases and J by 2 bases, with 4 bases of the junction left unmatched. Germline V gene lookup returns CDR1 SGDLS and CDR2 YYNGEE. The CDR3 is 15 residues long.

At least ten counts were recorded for this clonotype. The chain recombines TRBV29-1 with TRBJ2-3, with D perhaps matching TRBD2 (6 bases). Between the trimmed V and J ends, which lost 6 bases and 0 bases, there was a span of 16 bases. This CDR3 is 15 amino acids long. The germline gives CDR1 SQVTM, CDR2 ANQGSEA. The CDR3 DNA sequence: TGCAGCGTCCTCGGGACTCCTTTTAGCACAGATACGCAGTATTTT. Amino acid sequence: CSVLGTPFSTDTQYF.

The chain combines TRBV20-1 with TRBJ2-7; D not certain. V lost 6 bases and J 2 bases, leaving 14 bases between the germline ends. CDR3 length equals 13 residues. CDR1 is DFQATT, CDR2 SNEGSKA, per germline (reference sequence). Written as DNA, the CDR3 is TGCAGTGCCACCGAACGGAGTCCCTACGAGCAGTACTTC. As protein: CSATERSPYEQYF.

This chain connects TRBV20-1 to TRBJ2-7; D assignment may be TRBD1 or TRBD2 (6 bases each). Germline CDR1 DFQATT, CDR2 SNEGSKA (reference sequence). V lost 0 bases to trimming and J lost 5 bases, with 14 bases between them. The CDR3 runs to 14 residues. CDR3 protein: CSARDFKGGNEQYF. In DNA, the CDR3 is TGCAGTGCTAGAGATTTTAAGGGGGGTAACGAGCAGTACTTC.

This clonotype turned up a few times. This chain links TRBV29-1 with TRBJ2-7; 8 nucleotides align to TRBD1. This CDR3 is built from 13 residues. Germline V gene data show CDR1 as SQVTM and CDR2 as ANQGSEA. V lost 4 bases and J lost 5; bases outside the gene matches: 7. The chain's CDR3 is CSVVGTGYNEQYF. In DNA form, the CDR3 reads TGCAGCGTTGTAGGGACAGGTTATAACGAGCAGTACTTC.